Each of the 29 T cell receptor beta chains below was sequenced from the same sample in a study of shared T cell receptors in the human thymus. Measured with immunoSEQ multiplex PCR; TCRdb has only the in-frame clones, and not every one. Among about 710,000 clones, 87% were seen once, and the ten largest hold approximately 0.0097%. In addition, the sample was reused for a study of human thymus T cells.

Sequenced: thymocytes. These receptors originate from a boy younger than two with a congenital heart defect.

J is TRBJ1-2 and V is TRBV2; D not resolved. The CDR3 is 15 residues long. V was shortened by 1 base and J by 1 base, with 10 bases between the two germline ends. Germline V CDR1 and CDR2: SNHLY, FYNNEI. The CDR3 sequence is CASSEGATNNYGYTF. The CDR3 bases are TGTGCCAGCAGTGAAGGGGCGACGAATAACTATGGCTACACCTTC. Using reference TRBV2 and TRBJ1-2 for the parts outside the CDR3, the full variable domain is EPEVTQTPSHQVTQMGQEVILRCVPISNHLYFYWYRQILGQKVEFLVSFYNNEISEKSEIFDDQFSVERPDGSNFTLKIRSTKLEDSAMYFCASSEGATNNYGYTFGSGTRLTVV.

The V and J genes are TRBV5-6 and TRBJ2-5; no clear D gene. Germline V gives CDR1 SGHDT, CDR2 YYEEEE. V was cut by 4 bases and J by 5 bases, with 9 bases left in between. CDR3 length equals 12 residues. The CDR3: CASSVHGETQYF. The CDR3 DNA is TGTGCCAGCAGCGTACACGGGGAGACCCAGTACTTC.

The CDR3 loop reads CASSPPLGLAGVSYEQYF. CDR3 in DNA: TGTGCCAGCTCACCACCGCTGGGACTAGCGGGAGTATCCTACGAGCAGTACTTC. This chain joins TRBV18 and TRBJ2-7; 14 bases are a match to TRBD2. The J segment lost 1 base and the V segment lost 0 bases, leaving 5 bases of the junction unmatched. CDR1 and CDR2 (germline): KGHSH, LQKENI. The CDR3 has 18 residues.

This chain joins TRBV11-2 and TRBJ1-1; 7 bases map to TRBD1. The CDR3 is 13 amino acids. The germline CDR1 and CDR2 sequences are SGHAT and FQNNGV. V shed 3 bases, J shed 6 bases, and the junction held 4 bases outside the gene matches. DNA for the CDR3: TGTGCCAGCAGCTTGCGGGACAGAGCTGAAGCTTTCTTT. Protein: CASSLRDRAEAFF.

This chain links TRBV6-5 with TRBJ2-7, with D perhaps matching TRBD1 (6 bases). The CDR3 has 15 amino acids. V was cut by 5 bases and J by 1 base, with 15 bases left in between. CDR1 is MNHEY, CDR2 SVGAGI, per germline. CDR3 sequence: CASSKSTGQSYEQYF. CDR3 nucleotide sequence: TGTGCCAGCAGTAAAAGCACAGGGCAGTCCTACGAGCAGTACTTC.

A few counts support this clone. The chain uses TRBV7-2 and TRBJ1-5; perhaps TRBD1 as D (6 bases). V gave up 5 bases and J gave up 4 bases, with 18 bases separating them. CDR3 size: 16 residues. The germline CDR1 and CDR2 sequences are SGHTA and FQGNSA. In nucleotides, the CDR3 is TGTGCCAGCAGCCCCTTCCCCGGGACAACTAATCAGCCCCAGCATTTT. Encoded protein: CASSPFPGTTNQPQHF.

This clone has a single count. The chain couples TRBV4-3 to TRBJ2-3; D is perhaps TRBD2 (6 bases). The CDR3 length is 16 residues. V lost 3 bases and J lost 0, with 13 bases in between. The germline V gene encodes CDR1 LGHNA and CDR2 YSLEER. The chain's CDR3 is CASSHQSRGSTDTQYF. DNA for the CDR3: TGCGCCAGCAGCCATCAATCGCGGGGAAGCACAGATACGCAGTATTTT.

V is TRBV27 and J is TRBJ1-6, with no clear D. The CDR3 extends over 15 amino acids. V was clipped by 3 bases and J by 0 bases, with 6 bases between them. CDR1 is MNHEY and CDR2 is SMNVEV in the germline V gene (reference sequence). CDR3: CASSFSISYNSPLHF. The CDR3 DNA is TGTGCCAGCAGTTTTTCTATCTCCTATAATTCACCCCTCCACTTT.

The chain carries TRBV4-1 and TRBJ1-2; a possible D gene is TRBD1 (5 bases). Trimming stripped 2 bases from V and 2 bases from J, with 15 bases between. The germline CDR1 and CDR2 sequences are MGHRA and YSYEKL. This CDR3 is 16 amino acids long. The CDR3 DNA sequence: TGCGCCAGCAGCCAACCCTCCGACAGAGACAACTATGGCTACACCTTC. It translates to CASSQPSDRDNYGYTF.

The rearrangement uses TRBV2 and TRBJ1-5, with 9 bases matching TRBD1. The CDR3 spans 16 residues. Trimming removed 4 bases from V and 1 base from J; junction bases left unmatched: 5. Germline CDR1 SNHLY, CDR2 FYNNEI. CDR3 region: CASSVGTGKSNQPQHF. In DNA, the CDR3 is TGTGCCAGCAGTGTTGGGACAGGGAAGAGCAATCAGCCCCAGCATTTT.

CDR3 sequence reads: CASSNRDLVSGNQPQHF. The CDR3 DNA is TGTGCCAGTTCGAACAGGGACCTGGTTTCGGGCAATCAGCCCCAGCATTTT. This rearrangement joins TRBV19 to TRBJ1-5, with D possibly TRBD1 on 6 matching bases. CDR1 is LNHDA and CDR2 is SQIVND in the germline V gene (reference sequence). The V end was cut by 8 bases, the J end by 2 bases, with 22 bases between. The CDR3 contains 17 residues.

The genes are TRBV28 and TRBJ2-1; D perhaps matches TRBD2 (6 bases). The CDR3 extends over 16 amino acids. The V and J ends lost 1 base and 3 bases respectively, with 13 bases between them. Germline loops: CDR1 MDHEN, CDR2 SYDVKM. This CDR3 reads CASSLLNGSVYNEQFF. CDR3 coding DNA: TGTGCCAGCAGTTTATTGAACGGGAGCGTCTACAATGAGCAGTTCTTC.

The CDR3 is CASSHLSGSTEAFF. The DNA of the CDR3 is TGTGCCAGCAGCCACCTTTCTGGGAGCACTGAAGCTTTCTTT. This chain joins TRBV4-2 and TRBJ1-1; D gene unclear. Germline lookup yields CDR1 LGHNA and CDR2 YNFKEQ. CDR3 length: 14 residues. Trimming pared 3 bases from V and 4 bases from J, leaving 12 bases between.

In its sample, this clone was seen a few times. The J gene is TRBJ2-7, the V gene TRBV7-6; 9 bases fit TRBD1. Germline CDR1 and CDR2: SGHVS and FNYEAQ. The CDR3 contains 13 residues. Trimming cost V 6 bases and J 6 bases; bases outside gene matches: 6. DNA for the CDR3: TGTGCCAGCAGTGAACAGGGGGCCTTCGAGCAGTACTTC. Translating it yields CASSEQGAFEQYF. The full variable domain, in which reference TRBV7-6 and TRBJ2-7 provide the parts outside the CDR3, is GAGVSQSPRYKVTKRGQDVALRCDPISGHVSLYWYRQALGQGPEFLTYFNYEAQQDKSGLPNDRFSAERPEGSISTLTIQRTEQRDSAMYRCASSEQGAFEQYFGPGTRLTVT.

This chain joins TRBV6-5 and TRBJ1-5; TRBD1 matches at 10 bases. This CDR3 has 14 residues. Germline lookup yields CDR1 MNHEY and CDR2 SVGAGI. V gave up 6 bases and J gave up 3 bases; unmatched junction bases: 2. The CDR3 bases are TGTGCCAGCAGCGACAGGGGGCCCAATCAGCCCCAGCATTTT. This codes for CASSDRGPNQPQHF.

J is TRBJ1-4 and V is TRBV28; TRBD1 matches 11 bases. Germline CDR1 and CDR2: MDHEN and SYDVKM. This CDR3 has 17 amino acids. J gave up 8 bases and V 4 bases, and 12 bases lay outside the gene matches. Here the CDR3 reads CASSSRTGGYVWEKLFF. The CDR3 nucleotides read TGTGCCAGCAGTTCCCGGACAGGGGGCTACGTATGGGAAAAACTGTTTTTT.

The V call is TRBV10-3, the J call TRBJ1-5; possibly TRBD1 for D (6 bases). V gave up 11 bases and J gave up 7 bases, with 18 bases separating them. This CDR3 region has 13 residues. Germline lookup yields CDR1 ENHRY and CDR2 SYGVKD. CDR3 DNA: TGTGCCGCCAGTGATCAGGGGCGGCAGCCCCAGCATTTT. It encodes CAASDQGRQPQHF.

The J gene is TRBJ1-5, the V gene TRBV28; D ambiguous. The CDR3 is made up of 13 amino acids. Germline loops: CDR1 MDHEN, CDR2 SYDVKM. The V gene lost 5 bases and the J gene lost 7 bases, with 12 bases spanning the gap. CDR3 region: CASSAGIYQPQHF. CDR3 nucleotide sequence: TGTGCCAGCAGTGCGGGGATTTACCAGCCCCAGCATTTT.

The chain carries TRBV19 and TRBJ1-2, with TRBD1 identical over 7 bases. V lost 6 bases, J lost 3 bases, and 10 bases stayed unmatched. The CDR3 length is 15 residues. Germline CDR1 reads LNHDA; CDR2 reads SQIVND (reference sequence). This CDR3 reads CASRTGTGDDYGYTF. The CDR3 region has the DNA TGTGCCAGTAGGACAGGTACAGGGGACGACTATGGCTACACCTTC.

V and J are TRBV7-8 and TRBJ2-7, with 11 positions matching TRBD2. CDR1 is SGHVS and CDR2 is FQNEAQ in the germline V gene. J lost 3 bases, V lost 6 bases, and 7 bases had no gene match. CDR3 length equals 15 residues. The CDR3 protein is CASRLGTSGYYEQYF. The CDR3, as DNA: TGTGCCAGCAGACTGGGGACTAGCGGATACTACGAGCAGTACTTC.

This chain connects TRBV5-5 to TRBJ1-6; tentative D call: TRBD1 (6 bases). V gave up 4 bases and J gave up 6 bases, with 20 bases separating them. The CDR3 is 17 amino acids. Germline V lookup: CDR1 SGHKS, CDR2 YYEKEE (reference sequence). CDR3 DNA: TGTGCCAGCAGCGGCCGAACAGGGCCCGAACTTAATTCACCCCTCCACTTT. Translation gives CASSGRTGPELNSPLHF.

This clone showed up just a few times. V usage is TRBV2 and J usage is TRBJ2-7, with 13 bases identical to TRBD2. Germline V CDR1 and CDR2: SNHLY, FYNNEI. The CDR3 is 21 amino acids. With 2 bases clipped from V and 4 bases from J, the junction kept 20 bases outside the gene matches. CDR3 protein: CASSESFGLAGEKEGVYEQYF. The CDR3 bases are TGTGCCAGCAGTGAATCATTTGGACTAGCGGGAGAAAAGGAGGGGGTATACGAGCAGTACTTC.

The chain uses TRBV4-1 and TRBJ2-2; 12 bases are shared with TRBD2. With 4 bases clipped from V and 0 bases from J, the junction kept 12 bases outside the gene matches. The length of the CDR3 is 20 residues. Germline CDR1 MGHRA, CDR2 YSYEKL. The CDR3 is CASSRERLAGGPANTGELFF. In DNA, the CDR3 is TGCGCCAGCAGCCGTGAGAGGCTAGCGGGAGGGCCTGCGAACACCGGGGAGCTGTTTTTT.

The chain links TRBV7-2 to TRBJ2-7, with TRBD2 identical over 7 bases. J was trimmed by 2 bases and V by 6 bases; bases with no gene match: 7. Germline lookup yields CDR1 SGHTA and CDR2 FQGNSA. The CDR3 totals 14 residues. The CDR3 sequence: CASRPFGGTYEQYF. The DNA for the CDR3 is TGTGCCAGCAGGCCCTTCGGGGGGACCTACGAGCAGTACTTC.

The chain joins TRBV7-2 to TRBJ1-1, with D maybe TRBD1 (6 bases). V dropped 1 base and J dropped 5 bases, with 8 bases sitting between them. CDR3 length: 13 residues. The V gene's germline CDR1 is SGHTA and CDR2 FQGNSA. CDR3: CASSLGGQTEAFF. CDR3 DNA: TGTGCCAGCAGCTTAGGGGGGCAAACTGAAGCTTTCTTT.

The chain employs TRBV2 and TRBJ2-1; 7 bases are a match to TRBD2. There are 18 residues in the CDR3. Per germline, CDR1 SNHLY and CDR2 FYNNEI. V shed 6 bases and J 1 base; nucleotides not matched to a gene: 15. This chain's CDR3 is CASSDRGVSGLSYNEQFF. The CDR3 coding sequence is TGTGCCAGCAGCGACCGAGGCGTTAGCGGGCTATCCTACAATGAGCAGTTCTTC.

The chain employs TRBV23-1 and TRBJ2-1; D uncertain. TRBV23-1 falls under the ORF class, with uncertain function. The length of the CDR3 is 15 residues. V lost 4 bases to trimming and J lost 1 base, with 11 bases between them. CDR3 residues: CASSPLYPSYNEQFF. CDR3 nucleotide sequence: TGCGCCAGCAGTCCCCTTTATCCGTCCTACAATGAGCAGTTCTTC.

This sequence joins TRBV27 and TRBJ1-4; no reliable D call. The CDR3 is 18 residues long. The germline gives CDR1 MNHEY, CDR2 SMNVEV (reference sequence). Trimming shortened V by 2 bases and J by 0 bases, and 16 bases separated the two germline ends. CDR3 sequence (DNA): TGTGCCAGCAGTTTAAGGTGGAGCGCGAGATCAACTAATGAAAAACTGTTTTTT. Its protein product is CASSLRWSARSTNEKLFF. The full variable domain, completed using reference TRBV27 and TRBJ1-4, is EAQVTQNPRYLITVTGKKLTVTCSQNMNHEYMSWYRQDPGLGLRQIYYSMNVEVTDKGDVPEGYKVSRKEKRNFPLILESPSPNQTSLYFCASSLRWSARSTNEKLFFGSGTQLSVL.

The gene calls are TRBV6-5 and TRBJ2-2; the match to TRBD2 covers 7 bases. Losses at the gene ends were 6 bases for V and 0 bases for J; bases not matched to a gene: 1. The length of the CDR3 is 14 residues. Germline lookup yields CDR1 MNHEY and CDR2 SVGAGI. The chain's CDR3 is CASRAGTNTGELFF. DNA for the CDR3: TGTGCCAGCAGAGCGGGGACGAACACCGGGGAGCTGTTTTTT.